One and the same sample provided the 17 T cell receptor beta chains below, sequenced in a study of cytomegalovirus exposure and HLA in healthy donors. Only in-frame clones appear in the TCRdb table, and some are missing; sequencing was by immunoSEQ multiplex PCR. The table has some 110,000 clones, more than 85% seen once. The specimen sequenced was PBMCs. These receptors originate from a man younger than 35 in good health and CMV-seropositive.

The CDR3 nucleotides read TGTGCCAGTAAAATAAGCAGGGGAAATGAAGCTTTCTTT. The encoded protein is CASKISRGNEAFF. The chain recombines TRBV19 with TRBJ1-1; perhaps TRBD1 as D (6 bases). CDR1 and CDR2 (germline): LNHDA, SQIVND (reference sequence). Trimming took 7 bases from V and 7 from J, leaving 16 bases between them. The CDR3 runs 13 residues.

The chain employs TRBV4-3 and TRBJ1-2; 10 positions agree with TRBD1. Looked up from germline, CDR1 is LGHNA and CDR2 is YSLEER. The CDR3 covers 13 residues. The trim removed 7 bases at V and 4 bases at J, leaving 3 bases unmatched. This CDR3 is CASTGDRGYGYTF. Written as DNA, the CDR3 is TGCGCCAGCACCGGGGACAGGGGCTATGGCTACACCTTC.

The rearrangement uses TRBV6-4 and TRBJ1-1; perhaps TRBD1 as D (6 bases). This CDR3 is built from 14 residues. The germline CDR1 and CDR2 sequences are MRHNA and SNTAGT. The ends were cut back, 0 bases at V and 7 bases at J, with 12 bases in the middle. In DNA form, the CDR3 reads TGTGCCAGCAGTGACTCGTCGGGGGGCGATGAAGCTTTCTTT. It specifies CASSDSSGGDEAFF.

V is TRBV4-1 and J is TRBJ2-2, with 8 nucleotides matching TRBD1. This CDR3 comprises 16 residues. Trimming cost V 5 bases and J 5 bases; bases outside gene matches: 10. CDR1 MGHRA and CDR2 YSYEKL come from the germline V gene. CDR3 coding DNA: TGCGCCAGCAGCTCGCGGACAGGGTCGGAAACCGGGGAGCTGTTTTTT. Its protein is CASSSRTGSETGELFF.

This clone was seen just once. The chain is built from TRBV4-1 and TRBJ2-7; D might be TRBD2 (6 bases). Trimming removed 3 bases at V and 6 bases at J, with 18 bases between. Germline V CDR1 and CDR2: MGHRA, YSYEKL. The CDR3 covers 15 residues. The CDR3 sequence is CASSQVGREVREQYF. The CDR3 DNA is TGCGCCAGCAGCCAGGTCGGCAGGGAGGTTCGCGAGCAGTACTTC.

J is TRBJ1-1 and V is TRBV7-6, with D tentatively TRBD1 (5 bases). Germline V CDR1 and CDR2: SGHVS, FNYEAQ. V lost 1 base and J 1 base, leaving 7 bases between the germline ends. This CDR3 has 14 amino acids. CDR3 loop: CASSLGDRNTEAFF. The CDR3 DNA reads as TGTGCCAGCAGCTTAGGAGACAGGAACACTGAAGCTTTCTTT.

This chain links TRBV7-8 with TRBJ1-2; the match to TRBD1 covers 7 bases. The CDR3 runs to 15 residues. V lost 1 base, J lost 4 bases, and 6 bases stayed unmatched. From germline, CDR1 is SGHVS and CDR2 FQNEAQ. CDR3 sequence: CASSLESRGTYGYTF. CDR3 bases: TGTGCCAGCAGCTTAGAGAGCAGGGGGACCTATGGCTACACCTTC.

The rearrangement uses TRBV7-8 and TRBJ1-2; 9 nucleotides agree with TRBD1. The germline V gene encodes CDR1 SGHVS and CDR2 FQNEAQ. The trim removed 2 bases at V and 5 bases at J, leaving 6 bases unmatched. The CDR3 runs 15 residues. CDR3 sequence: CASSLTGTGRYGYTF. As DNA, the CDR3 is TGTGCCAGCAGCTTAACTGGGACAGGGAGGTATGGCTACACCTTC.

This chain joins TRBV6-5 and TRBJ1-1; no reliable D call. The germline gives CDR1 MNHEY, CDR2 SVGAGI. This CDR3 spans 15 amino acids. V lost 0 bases and J 1 base, leaving 9 bases between the germline ends. The CDR3 DNA reads as TGTGCCAGCAGTTACTCGGTAGCTTGGAACACTGAAGCTTTCTTT. The encoded protein is CASSYSVAWNTEAFF.

V and J are TRBV27 and TRBJ2-7, with 7 bases lining up with TRBD2. Trimming took 3 bases from V and 4 from J; bases not matched to a gene: 6. Germline CDR1 is MNHEY and CDR2 is SMNVEV (reference sequence). The CDR3 extends over 14 amino acids. The CDR3 nucleotides read TGTGCCAGCAGTTTGTCGTGGGGGGGATACGAGCAGTACTTC. Its protein product is CASSLSWGGYEQYF.

The V and J genes are TRBV5-1 and TRBJ2-3, with 12 bases lining up with TRBD1. J gave up 4 bases and V 5 bases, and 2 bases lay outside the gene matches. The CDR3 has 14 residues. The germline CDR1 and CDR2 sequences are SGHRS and YFSETQ. This chain's CDR3 is CASRGQGASDTQYF. The CDR3 DNA sequence: TGCGCCAGCAGGGGACAGGGGGCCTCAGATACGCAGTATTTT.

The J gene is TRBJ2-4, the V gene TRBV10-1, with D maybe TRBD2 (6 bases). Trimming took off 2 bases at V and 1 base at J, with 12 bases between the two ends. Germline lookup yields CDR1 WNHNN and CDR2 SYGVQD (reference sequence). This CDR3 is built from 16 residues. CDR3 coding DNA: TGCGCCAGCAGTGAGGGGGGGTTAGGGGCCAAAAACATTCAGTACTTC. It encodes CASSEGGLGAKNIQYF.

This clone was detected a few times. The chain combines TRBV2 with TRBJ1-6, with no clear D. V lost 4 bases and J lost 9, with 16 bases in between. CDR1 and CDR2 (germline): SNHLY, FYNNEI. CDR3 length: 15 amino acids. In nucleotides, the CDR3 is TGTGCCAGCAGTGGAGTCAGGAGGGTAGTTTCACCCCTCCACTTT. Protein product: CASSGVRRVVSPLHF. The whole variable domain, remainder taken from reference TRBV2 and TRBJ1-6, is EPEVTQTPSHQVTQMGQEVILRCVPISNHLYFYWYRQILGQKVEFLVSFYNNEISEKSEIFDDQFSVERPDGSNFTLKIRSTKLEDSAMYFCASSGVRRVVSPLHFGNGTRLTVT.

The table lists this clone with a few counts. The chain carries TRBV6-4 and TRBJ2-3, with a possible D match to TRBD1 (8 bases). The germline gives CDR1 MRHNA, CDR2 SNTAGT. The CDR3 is 14 residues long. With 6 bases removed from V and 3 bases from J, the gap between germline ends came to 13 bases. The chain's CDR3 is CASSNRGGTDTQYF. The DNA of the CDR3 is TGTGCCAGCAGCAACAGGGGGGGGACAGATACGCAGTATTTT.

This chain connects TRBV18 to TRBJ1-5; 8 nucleotides align to TRBD1. The germline gives CDR1 KGHSH, CDR2 LQKENI. The CDR3 contains 14 residues. The trim removed 4 bases at V and 9 bases at J, leaving 8 bases unmatched. CDR3 protein: CASSLGQDNWPQHF. The CDR3 DNA reads TGTGCCAGCTCACTGGGACAGGACAATTGGCCCCAGCATTTT.

The chain is built from TRBV7-8 and TRBJ1-5, with 7 nucleotides matching TRBD1. The ends lost 4 bases at V and 7 bases at J; junction bases unmatched: 13. CDR3 size: 16 residues. Germline CDR1 SGHVS, CDR2 FQNEAQ. The CDR3 nucleotides read TGTGCCAGCAGCTACTACGACAGGGCCCGTCTGCAGCCCCAGCATTTT. This sequence encodes CASSYYDRARLQPQHF.

The J gene is TRBJ1-2, the V gene TRBV7-2, with 8 bases lining up with TRBD1. This CDR3 has 15 residues. V lost 5 bases and J lost 7; bases outside the gene matches: 12. Germline V lookup: CDR1 SGHTA, CDR2 FQGNSA. The CDR3 nucleotides are TGTGCCAGCAGCCCCGGACAGGGAGAAGGGAGTGGCTACACCTTC. Encoded protein: CASSPGQGEGSGYTF.